A single T cell receptor (beta chain) is shown here with its context. Researchers reported sorting CD4+ naive, central memory, regulatory and stem cell-like memory cells via CD45RO/CCR7/CD25/CD127/CD95/CD27. The sample is drawn from a study of beta chain features in type 1 diabetes. The whole isolated RNA underwent reverse transcription, so sequencing captured expressed TCRB transcripts. Profiled with immunoSEQ multiplex PCR; TCRdb holds only in-frame clones, not every one. The data contain about 350,000 clones, around 19% of them singletons. The length of the CDR3 is 15 residues. V trimming: 3 bases; J trimming: 8 bases; junction bases outside the gene matches: 12. Germline V gives CDR1 SQVTM, CDR2 ANQGSEA.

This receptor was obtained from a woman between 18 and 30 years old in good health. Material for sequencing was naive CD4+ T cells from blood. The genes are TRBV29-1 and TRBJ1-4; 7 nucleotides align to TRBD1. Here the CDR3 reads CSVDLTGFGGEKLFF. CDR3 coding DNA: TGCAGCGTTGATCTGACAGGGTTTGGAGGCGAAAAACTGTTTTTT.